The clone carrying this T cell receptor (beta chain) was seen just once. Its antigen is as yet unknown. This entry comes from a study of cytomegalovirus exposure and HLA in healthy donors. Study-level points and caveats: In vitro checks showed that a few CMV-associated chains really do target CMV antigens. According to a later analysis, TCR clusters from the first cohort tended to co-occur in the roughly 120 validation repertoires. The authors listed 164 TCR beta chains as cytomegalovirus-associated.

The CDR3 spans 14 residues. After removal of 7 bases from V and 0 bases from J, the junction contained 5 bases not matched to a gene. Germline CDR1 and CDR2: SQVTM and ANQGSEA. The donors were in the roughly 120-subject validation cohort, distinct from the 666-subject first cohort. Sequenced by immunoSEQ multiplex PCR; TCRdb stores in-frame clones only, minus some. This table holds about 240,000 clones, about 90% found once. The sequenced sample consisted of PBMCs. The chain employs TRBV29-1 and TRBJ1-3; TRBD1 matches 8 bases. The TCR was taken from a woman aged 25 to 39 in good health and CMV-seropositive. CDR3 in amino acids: CSGAGTGSGNTIYF. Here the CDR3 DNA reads TGCAGCGGGGCCGGGACAGGCTCTGGAAACACCATATATTTT.